This section outlines one T cell receptor beta chain sequence together with its context. Its target antigen remains unknown. No base quality values were provided; no much bigger clone lies one nucleotide off. The source of the sample is a study of cytomegalovirus exposure and HLA in healthy donors (dated 2017 in TCRdb). In the study overall: In an earlier analysis of fewer than 750 of the donors, approximately 300 Gb of sequence data and 100 million or so unique TCR beta sequences from 180 million or so T cells were reported. The number of typed donors differed by locus: about 620-640 for A, B, C, DRB1 and DQB1; approximately 530 for DQA1; about 600 for DPA1; and about 450 for DPB1. Donor age, sex, ethnicity and CMV serostatus were compiled alongside the repertoire data. Both class I and class II loci were covered by HLA typing, at four-digit resolution. The study was designed to test whether signatures of past pathogen exposure could be identified by cataloging public T cell receptors. Every discovery cohort repertoire had been produced on one sequencing platform. Across around 400 genotyped donors of the cohort, an average of approximately 220,000 unique TCR beta nucleotide sequences per donor were sequenced, and approximately 19% of those sequences were non-productive. To study patterns of TCR occurrence, a later analysis re-analyzed previously published TCR beta repertoires from 600 to 750 donors and added high-resolution HLA genotyping. In a later genetic analysis, genome-wide SNP genotypes for about three fifths of the roughly 670 donors were used, and that subset was treated as a discovery cohort. In an earlier analysis of 587 of the donors, high-throughput TCR beta sequencing was used to judge whether each TCR beta V gene segment behaved as functional or pseudogenic. Because of strong linkage in the cohort, roughly 5 DR-DQ haplotypes were treated as single units for association and clustering. The study profiled the T cell repertoires of some 610 subjects by immunosequencing and related them to cytomegalovirus serostatus. Along with the roughly 700-subject first cohort, a separate validation cohort of over a hundred different subjects was used. The later analysis used no new phenotypic data to find candidate immune exposures, relying instead on TCR beta sequences and their occurrence across donors. To predict cytomegalovirus infection status, the study brought together high-throughput TCR immunosequencing, statistical association of individual TCRs with disease status, and machine learning. Among the 398 genotyped donors, approximately 82% belonged to the genetic ancestry cluster associated with self-reported Caucasian donors. An early release covering roughly 580 HLA-typed donors comprised about 300 gigabases of sequencing data and around 80 million unique TCR sequences. What the work shows at the level of the full study, not this receptor alone: The presence/absence analyses assumed that sequencing depth was roughly uniform across donors, and that assumption may not be true. A later genetic analysis reported fewer N-insertions in productive TCRs among donors in an Asian-associated ancestry cluster than the approximately 670-donor mean. In vitro tests confirmed that a few of the cytomegalovirus-associated TCR beta chains recognize cytomegalovirus antigens. Immune exposure information for the cohort was limited to CMV serostatus. A further reported finding was that TCR beta sequences accurately predicted the HLA-A and HLA-B alleles for most subjects in the first cohort. Cytomegalovirus status was reported to be diagnosed by the classifier with high specificity and sensitivity in both the original and validation cohorts. When HLA alleles, especially DR and DQ, strongly co-occurred, TCR associations were difficult to assign to individual alleles. A later genetic analysis associated a missense DCLRE1C variant with V-gene and J-gene trimming of TCR beta chains, and an independent cohort replicated the association. Because counts were too low, about 18 rarely observed V segments, including chromosome 9 orphons, were excluded from the earlier analysis of fewer than 650 of the donors. A later analysis associated 16,951 TCR beta sequences with specific HLA alleles at a false discovery rate of 0.05. In an earlier analysis of approximately 590 of the donors, most TCR beta V segments appeared in productive rearrangements about 87% or about 30% of the time, broadly matching IMGT annotations. The study gave a list of some 150 TCR beta chains associated with cytomegalovirus. A cluster of highly shared sequence variants was judged likely to represent a technical artifact of the sequencing pipeline. According to a later analysis, parvovirus B19, influenza, CMV and Epstein-Barr virus appeared linked to several top co-occurrence clusters. This cohort had only TCR beta chains sequenced, and the lack of alpha or paired-chain data limited which features could be detected. In a later analysis, TCR association rates were found to vary across HLA loci, with the most associated TCRs seen for DRB1 alleles and the fewest for HLA-C alleles. Because HLA typing was unavailable for some donors at each locus, only the typed subset was used in association tests. Most TCR sequences were observed very rarely across donors, whereas some public TCRs were present in many individuals. It was suggested by the authors that the approach could potentially be generalized to other disease states and immunological phenotypes. A later analysis found that HLA-associated TCR beta chains were more clonally expanded and had lower generation probabilities than equally common non-associated chains. Correlated functional status among segregating V segments might be attributable to linkage disequilibrium, but an unknown experimental factor could not be ruled out. According to a later analysis, most CMV-associated TCR beta chains appeared to be HLA-restricted, and the HLA associations seemed to be driven largely by CMV exposure.

Library preparation used the immunoSEQ multiplex PCR assay. The multiplex PCR relied on a mix of 60 forward primers for TCR Vbeta segments and 13 reverse primers for TCR Jbeta segments. A multiplex PCR assay on genomic DNA amplified the CDR3 region of rearranged TCR beta genes. The amplified TCR beta libraries were sequenced on the Illumina HiSeq System as 87-base-pair reads. Under the source paper's analysis protocol: A later analysis counted approximately 84 million unique TCR beta chains across the 650 to 800 repertoires, and some 11 million of these chains were shared by at least two donors. A nearest-neighbor algorithm error-corrected the raw reads and collapsed the reads into unique sequences, merging closely related sequences to remove PCR and sequencing errors. CDR3 sequences were aligned to IMGT reference sequences to assign V, D and J gene segments. For a sequence to be retained, at least a six-nucleotide match to both a V gene segment and a J gene segment was required. Rearrangements were called productive when the CDR3 lacked stop codons and stayed in frame with V and J; all others were non-productive. Following IMGT convention, CDR3 was defined as the stretch from the second conserved V-encoded cysteine to the conserved J-encoded phenylalanine. In an earlier analysis of just under 600 of the donors, sequences lacking an unambiguous match to a single V gene segment were excluded. In an earlier analysis of 587 of the donors, V segments were called functional above 56.7% productive rearrangements and were called segregating when the between-donor standard deviation exceeded 5%. To diagnose cytomegalovirus status from the catalog of TCR beta chain sequences, a statistical classification framework was built. V and J gene assignment, in a later analysis, came from comparing TCR nucleotide sequences with IMGT/GENE-DB human TR gene sequences. The TCRdist pipeline was used in a later analysis to assign CDR3 sequences and most-parsimonious VDJ recombination scenarios. In a later analysis, every TCR beta chain was defined by the combination of its CDR3 amino acid sequence and its V-gene family, and reads without a unique V-gene family were dropped. To address suspected cross-contamination and a sequencing artifact, a later analysis removed under 600 highly shared, low-generation-probability nucleotide sequences. In a later analysis, a clonal expansion index for each public chain was calculated from normalized within-repertoire ranks of inferred template counts. A later analysis computed generation probabilities with a VDJ recombination model fitted to out-of-frame rearrangements, and checked the results against IGoR. A later analysis scored TCR-TCR, TCR-HLA and TCR-CMV co-occurrence with hypergeometric tests, applying a repertoire-size bias correction to TCR pairs. A later analysis estimated false discovery rates by permuting HLA or CMV assignments 20 times. In a later analysis, co-occurring TCRs were grouped using DBSCAN, and TCRdist sequence similarity was added for clustering within HLA-allele-positive subsets. Repertoires with fewer than 30,000 or more than 120,000 public chains, plus five repertoires with anomalous nucleotide sharing, were excluded from co-occurrence clustering. This immuneACCESS table, as held by TCRdb, lists in-frame sequences with V and J called but not all clones. Of the missing ones, under half trace to an unresolved V gene in checked studies; the others have no known cause. V and J calls and clone size are those listed in that table; D and trimming were worked out from the DNA. Here the sample has around 67,000 clones; 55% to 80% occur a single time. Roughly 3% of the sample rests with the top ten.

The cohort comprised hundreds of healthy bone marrow donors. At the time of sampling, every cohort member was nominally healthy, though immune exposures that went unrecorded were likely present. The donor tested CMV seronegative and was one of the 352 seronegative cohort members. A peripheral blood sample was collected from each donor, and TCR beta sequencing was performed on peripheral blood mononuclear cells. The Qiagen DNeasy Blood Extraction Kit was used to extract genomic DNA from the blood cell samples. The specimen was PBMCs. The sequence derives from a woman aged 50 to 60 in good health and CMV-seronegative.

CDR3 protein: CASSFQGADETQYF. The DNA is TGCGCCAGCAGCTTCCAGGGGGCGGACGAGACCCAGTACTTC. This chain joins TRBV5-1 to TRBJ2-5, with 8 junctional bases fitting TRBD1. The germline V and J ends show losses of 2 bases and 5 bases respectively, and no gene match explains 5 bases of the junction. The CDR1 and CDR2 encoded by the germline V gene are SGHRS and YFSETQ. Measured from the cysteine to the phenylalanine, the CDR3 is 14 residues long. Here the CDR3 DNA is all that survives: 42 bases in frame from base 1.